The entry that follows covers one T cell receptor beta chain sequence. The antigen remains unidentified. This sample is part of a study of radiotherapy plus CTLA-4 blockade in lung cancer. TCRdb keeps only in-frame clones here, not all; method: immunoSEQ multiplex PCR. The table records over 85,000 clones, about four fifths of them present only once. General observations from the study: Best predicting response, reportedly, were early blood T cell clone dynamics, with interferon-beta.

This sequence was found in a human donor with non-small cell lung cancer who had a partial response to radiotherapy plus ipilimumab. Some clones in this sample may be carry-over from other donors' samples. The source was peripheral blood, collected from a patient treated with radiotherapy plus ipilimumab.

For the CDR3, the DNA is TGTGCCAGCAGTCCTAATCCGGGACAGGGGGTGAGCACTGAAGCTTTCTTT. This sequence encodes CASSPNPGQGVSTEAFF. This chain joins TRBV2 and TRBJ1-1; 11 bases agree with TRBD1. Germline CDR1 and CDR2: SNHLY and FYNNEI. V shed 5 bases, J shed 4 bases, and the junction held 12 bases outside the gene matches. The CDR3 contains 17 residues.